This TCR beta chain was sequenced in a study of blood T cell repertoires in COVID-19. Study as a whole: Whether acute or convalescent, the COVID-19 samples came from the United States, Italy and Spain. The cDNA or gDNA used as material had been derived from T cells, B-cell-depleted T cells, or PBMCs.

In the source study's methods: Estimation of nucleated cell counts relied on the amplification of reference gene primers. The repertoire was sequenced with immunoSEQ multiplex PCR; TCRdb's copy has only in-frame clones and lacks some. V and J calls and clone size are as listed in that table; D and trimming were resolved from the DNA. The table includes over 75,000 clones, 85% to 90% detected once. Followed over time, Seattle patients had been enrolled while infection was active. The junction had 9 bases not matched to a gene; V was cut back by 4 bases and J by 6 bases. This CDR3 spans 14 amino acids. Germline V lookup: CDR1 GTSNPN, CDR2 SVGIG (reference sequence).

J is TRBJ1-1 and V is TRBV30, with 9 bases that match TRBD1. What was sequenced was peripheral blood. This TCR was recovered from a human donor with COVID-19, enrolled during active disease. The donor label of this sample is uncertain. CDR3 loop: CAWTPPDRGSEAFF. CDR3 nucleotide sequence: TGTGCCTGGACACCGCCAGACAGGGGGTCTGAAGCTTTCTTT.